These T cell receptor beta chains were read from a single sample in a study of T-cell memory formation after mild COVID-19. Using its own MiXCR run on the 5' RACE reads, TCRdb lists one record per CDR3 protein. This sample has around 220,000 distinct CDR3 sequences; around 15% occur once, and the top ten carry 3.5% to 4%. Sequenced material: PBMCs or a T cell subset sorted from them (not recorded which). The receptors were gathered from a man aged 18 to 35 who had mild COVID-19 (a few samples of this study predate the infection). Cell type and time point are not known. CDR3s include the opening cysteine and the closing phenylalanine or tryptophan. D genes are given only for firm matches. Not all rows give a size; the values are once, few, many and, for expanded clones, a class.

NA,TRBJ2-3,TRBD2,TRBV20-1,CSALSGGAKDTQYF,TGCAGTGCTCTGAGCGGGGGGGCCAAAGATACGCAGTATTTT
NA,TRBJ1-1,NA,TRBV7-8,CASSLEQARAAFF,TGTGCCAGCAGCTTAGAACAGGCCCGTGCTGCTTTCTTT
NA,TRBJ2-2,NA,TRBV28,CASTVGYRGKFTGELFF,TGTGCCAGCACGGTCGGGTATCGGGGAAAGTTTACCGGGGAGCTGTTTTTT
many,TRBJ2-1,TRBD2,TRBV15,CATSGGAGVAYNEQFF,TGTGCCACCAGCGGGGGAGCGGGGGTTGCCTACAATGAGCAGTTCTTC
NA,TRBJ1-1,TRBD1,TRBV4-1,CASSQRRQGGTEAFF,TGCGCCAGCAGCCAACGAAGACAGGGCGGCACTGAAGCTTTCTTT
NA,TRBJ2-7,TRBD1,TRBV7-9,CASSFPPGQGYEQYF,TGTGCCAGCAGCTTCCCTCCGGGACAGGGCTACGAGCAGTACTTC
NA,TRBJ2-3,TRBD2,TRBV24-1,CATSERGGVTDTQYF,TGTGCCACCAGTGAGCGGGGGGGCGTCACAGATACGCAGTATTTT
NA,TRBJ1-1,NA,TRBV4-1,CASSQPREGLSTEAFF,TGCGCCAGCAGCCAACCTAGGGAGGGCCTGTCCACTGAAGCTTTCTTT
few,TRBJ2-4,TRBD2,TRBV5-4,CASSLDLAGLKNIQYF,TGTGCCAGCAGCTTGGATCTAGCGGGGCTCAAAAACATTCAGTACTTC
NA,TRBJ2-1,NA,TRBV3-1,CASSQVRGGRSEQFF,TGTGCCAGCAGCCAAGTCCGCGGGGGCCGCAGTGAGCAGTTCTTC
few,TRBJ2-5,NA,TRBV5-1,CASSRSGSSGETQYF,TGCGCCAGCAGCAGGTCTGGGAGCTCAGGGGAGACCCAGTACTTC
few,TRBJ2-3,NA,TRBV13,CASSLWDGYTDTQYF,TGTGCCAGCAGCCTTTGGGACGGATACACAGATACGCAGTATTTT
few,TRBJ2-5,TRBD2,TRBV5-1,CASSLSGGAEETQYF,TGCGCCAGCAGCTTAAGCGGGGGGGCGGAGGAGACCCAGTACTTC
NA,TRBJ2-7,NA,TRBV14,CASSLKGRGYEQYF,TGTGCCAGCAGCCTTAAGGGACGGGGCTACGAGCAGTACTTC
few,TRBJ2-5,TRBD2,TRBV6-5,CASSYTSGQETQYF,TGTGCCAGCAGTTATACTAGCGGCCAAGAGACCCAGTACTTC
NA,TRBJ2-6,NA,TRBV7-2,CASSFLYSGANVLTF,TGTGCCAGCAGCTTTCTATACTCTGGGGCCAACGTCCTGACTTTC
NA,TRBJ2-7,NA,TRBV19,CASQDRMYEQYF,TGTGCCAGCCAAGACAGGATGTACGAGCAGTACTTC
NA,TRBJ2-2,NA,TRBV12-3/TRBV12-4,CASSFGGLAGTGELFF,TGTGCCAGCAGTTTTGGGGGGTTGGCTGGCACCGGGGAGCTGTTTTTT
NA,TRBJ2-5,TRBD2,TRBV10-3,CAIRAGLAGEETQYF,TGTGCCATCAGGGCGGGACTAGCGGGGGAAGAGACCCAGTACTTC
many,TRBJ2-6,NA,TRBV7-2,CASSYHSGANVLTF,TGTGCCAGCAGCTACCACTCTGGGGCCAACGTCCTGACTTTC
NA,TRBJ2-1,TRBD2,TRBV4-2,CASSPTSGGAGREQFF,TGTGCCAGCAGCCCGACTAGCGGGGGGGCCGGGCGCGAGCAGTTCTTC
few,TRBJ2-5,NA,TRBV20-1,CSARDFPKETQYF,TGCAGTGCCAGGGACTTTCCAAAAGAGACCCAGTACTTC
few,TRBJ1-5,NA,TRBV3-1,CASSELPGDPQHF,TGTGCCAGCAGCGAACTACCCGGGGACCCCCAGCATTTT
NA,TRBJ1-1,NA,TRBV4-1,CASSQAGSSTEAFF,TGCGCCAGCAGCCAAGCCGGGTCGTCGACTGAAGCTTTCTTT
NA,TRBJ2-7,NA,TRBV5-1,CASSGGTGTYEQYF,TGCGCCAGCAGCGGGGGGACGGGGACCTACGAGCAGTACTTC
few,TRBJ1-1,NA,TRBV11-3,CASSLRANTEAFF,TGTGCCAGCAGCTTGAGGGCGAACACTGAAGCTTTCTTT
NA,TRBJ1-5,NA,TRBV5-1,CASSLGPENQPQHF,TGCGCCAGCAGCCTCGGGCCGGAGAATCAGCCCCAGCATTTT
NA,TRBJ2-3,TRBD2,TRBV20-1,CSWGGLGADTQYF,TGCAGTTGGGGGGGTCTAGGAGCAGATACGCAGTATTTT
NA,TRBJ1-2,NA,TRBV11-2,CASSPLGDYGYTF,TGTGCCAGCAGCCCCCTGGGGGACTATGGCTACACCTTC
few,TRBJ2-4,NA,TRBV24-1,CATSAGQKNIQYF,TGTGCCACCAGTGCCGGACAGAAAAACATTCAGTACTTC
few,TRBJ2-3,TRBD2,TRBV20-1,CSATPEETSGRDTQYF,TGCAGTGCTACCCCAGAGGAAACTAGCGGGAGGGATACGCAGTATTTT
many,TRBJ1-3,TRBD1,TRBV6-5,CASRSQGATGNTIYF,TGTGCCAGCAGGTCACAGGGGGCAACTGGAAACACCATATATTTT
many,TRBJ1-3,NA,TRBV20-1,CSAAGPGNTIYF,TGCAGTGCTGCTGGGCCCGGAAACACCATATATTTT
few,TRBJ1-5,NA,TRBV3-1,CASSQGPFQPQHF,TGTGCCAGCAGCCAAGGACCTTTTCAGCCCCAGCATTTT
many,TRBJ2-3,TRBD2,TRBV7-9,CASSFTSGGTDTQYF,TGTGCCAGCAGCTTTACTAGCGGGGGTACAGATACGCAGTATTTT
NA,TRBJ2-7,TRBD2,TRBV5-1,CASSLGASGESEQYF,TGCGCCAGCAGCTTGGGGGCTAGCGGGGAGAGCGAGCAGTACTTC
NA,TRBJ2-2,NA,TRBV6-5,CASSYGQPTGELFF,TGTGCCAGCAGTTACGGGCAGCCCACCGGGGAGCTGTTTTTT
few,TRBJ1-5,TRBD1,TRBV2,CASSDKGADQPQHF,TGTGCCAGCAGTGATAAGGGGGCCGATCAGCCCCAGCATTTT
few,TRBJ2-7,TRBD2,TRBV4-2,CASSQDRWMTSGASYEQYF,TGTGCCAGCAGCCAAGATCGGTGGATGACTAGCGGGGCTTCCTACGAGCAGTACTTC
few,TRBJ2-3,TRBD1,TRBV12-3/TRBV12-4,CASSLDRGQGTDTQYF,TGTGCCAGCAGTTTAGACAGGGGGCAAGGGACAGATACGCAGTATTTT
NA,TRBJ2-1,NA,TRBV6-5,CASRRDSYNEQFF,TGTGCCAGCAGGCGGGACAGTTACAATGAGCAGTTCTTC
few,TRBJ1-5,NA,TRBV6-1,CASSEVRGDPQHF,TGTGCCAGCAGTGAAGTACGGGGAGATCCCCAGCATTTT
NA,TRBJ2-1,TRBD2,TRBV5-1,CASSASGANEQFF,TGCGCCAGCAGCGCCAGCGGGGCCAATGAGCAGTTCTTC
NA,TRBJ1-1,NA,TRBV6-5,CASSPRTPENTEAFF,TGTGCCAGCAGTCCTAGGACGCCTGAGAACACTGAAGCTTTCTTT
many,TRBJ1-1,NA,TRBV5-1,CASSSTGGTEAFF,TGCGCCAGCAGCTCCACAGGCGGGACTGAAGCTTTCTTT
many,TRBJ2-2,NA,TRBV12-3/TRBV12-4,CASSGPGELFF,TGTGCCAGCAGCGGTCCCGGGGAGCTGTTTTTT
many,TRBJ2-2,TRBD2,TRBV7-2,CASSQRSGDTGELFF,TGTGCCAGCAGCCAACGTAGCGGGGACACCGGGGAGCTGTTTTTT
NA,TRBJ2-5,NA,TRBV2,CASREGTVETQYF,TGTGCCAGCAGGGAGGGGACGGTAGAGACCCAGTACTTC
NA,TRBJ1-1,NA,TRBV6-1,CASSGPPGNTEAFF,TGTGCCAGCAGTGGGCCTCCGGGGAACACTGAAGCTTTCTTT
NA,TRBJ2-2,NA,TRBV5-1,CASSLYNANTGELFF,TGCGCCAGCAGCTTGTACAACGCGAACACCGGGGAGCTGTTTTTT
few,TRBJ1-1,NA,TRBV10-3,CAIREVQGITEAFF,TGTGCCATCAGGGAGGTGCAGGGGATCACTGAAGCTTTCTTT